This entry describes one T cell receptor (beta chain). The sample belongs to a study of control samples from healthy donors and cancer patients. Only in-frame clones appear in the TCRdb table, and some are missing; sequencing was by immunoSEQ multiplex PCR. Here the sample spans tens of thousands of clones, approximately 90% being singletons. Trimming pared 2 bases from V and 4 bases from J, leaving 6 bases between. The CDR3 runs to 13 residues. Germline V lookup: CDR1 MNHNS, CDR2 SASEGT. The receptor's source is a woman in her 50s in good health. Sequencing was done on a sample of blood. This rearrangement joins TRBV6-1 to TRBJ1-5, with TRBD1 as a possible D gene (6 bases). The CDR3, as DNA: TGTGCCAGCAGTGAACAGGGGAATCAGCCCCAGCATTTT. It is translated as CASSEQGNQPQHF.